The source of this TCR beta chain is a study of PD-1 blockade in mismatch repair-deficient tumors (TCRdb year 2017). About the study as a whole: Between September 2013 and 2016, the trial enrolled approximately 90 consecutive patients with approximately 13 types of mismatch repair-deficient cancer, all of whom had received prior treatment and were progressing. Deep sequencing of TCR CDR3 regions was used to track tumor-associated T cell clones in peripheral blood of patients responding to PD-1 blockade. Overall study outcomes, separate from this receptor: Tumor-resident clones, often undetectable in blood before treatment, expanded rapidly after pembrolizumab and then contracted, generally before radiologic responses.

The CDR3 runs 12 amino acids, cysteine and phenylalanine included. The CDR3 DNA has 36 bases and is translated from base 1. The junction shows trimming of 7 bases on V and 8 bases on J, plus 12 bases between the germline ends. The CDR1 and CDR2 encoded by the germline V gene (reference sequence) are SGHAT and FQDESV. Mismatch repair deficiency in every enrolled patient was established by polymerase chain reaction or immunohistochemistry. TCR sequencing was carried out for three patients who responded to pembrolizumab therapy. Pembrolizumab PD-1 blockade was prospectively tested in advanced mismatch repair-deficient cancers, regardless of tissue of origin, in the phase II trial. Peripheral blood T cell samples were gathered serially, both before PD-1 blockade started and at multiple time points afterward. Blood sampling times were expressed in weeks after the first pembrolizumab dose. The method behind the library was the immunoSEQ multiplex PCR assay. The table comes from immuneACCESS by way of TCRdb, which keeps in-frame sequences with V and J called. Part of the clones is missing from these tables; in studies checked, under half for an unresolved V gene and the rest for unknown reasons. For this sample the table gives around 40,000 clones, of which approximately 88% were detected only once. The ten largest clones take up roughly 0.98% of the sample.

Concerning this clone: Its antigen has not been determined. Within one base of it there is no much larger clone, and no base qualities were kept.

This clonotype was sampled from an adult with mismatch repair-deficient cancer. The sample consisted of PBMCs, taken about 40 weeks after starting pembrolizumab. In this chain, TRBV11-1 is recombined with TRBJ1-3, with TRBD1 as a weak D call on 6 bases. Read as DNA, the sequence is TGTGCCAGCACCGAACAGGGAGACACCATATATTTT. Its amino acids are CASTEQGDTIYF.